Shown below are 32 T cell receptor beta chains from a single sample sequenced in a study of blood T cell repertoires in COVID-19. Data came from immunoSEQ multiplex PCR; TCRdb stores just in-frame clones and leaves some out. This sample has 150,000 to 200,000 clones, with about 82% found just once. Sequences were obtained from peripheral blood. Receptor source: a man in his 70s with active or convalescent COVID-19.

The chain carries TRBV11-2 and TRBJ2-7, with a tentative D call TRBD2 (6 bases). V lost 3 bases and J 5 bases, leaving 14 bases between the germline ends. This CDR3 spans 14 amino acids. The V gene's germline CDR1 is SGHAT and CDR2 FQNNGV. This CDR3 is CASSLGGGWDEQYF. DNA for the CDR3: TGTGCCAGCAGCTTGGGAGGTGGGTGGGACGAGCAGTACTTC.

This clone was seen a few times. The chain recombines TRBV5-1 with TRBJ1-2, with TRBD1 identical over 8 bases. Germline V CDR1 and CDR2: SGHRS, YFSETQ. V was pared by 5 bases and J by 10 bases, with 16 bases of the junction left unmatched. The CDR3 covers 15 residues. The CDR3 here is CASSSDRGNNRLYTF. The CDR3 nucleotides read TGCGCCAGCAGTTCTGACAGGGGAAATAACCGCCTCTACACCTTC. Based on the CDR3 plus reference TRBV5-1 and TRBJ1-2, the full variable domain is KAGVTQTPRYLIKTRGQQVTLSCSPISGHRSVSWYQQTPGQGLQFLFEYFSETQRNKGNFPGRFSGRQFSNSRSEMNVSTLELGDSALYLCASSSDRGNNRLYTFGSGTRLTVV.

The V call is TRBV4-2, the J call TRBJ2-3; 8 bases agree with TRBD2. This CDR3 spans 13 amino acids. Germline CDR1 LGHNA, CDR2 YNFKEQ. V shed 5 bases and J 6 bases; nucleotides not matched to a gene: 4. CDR3 region: CASSSRGADTQYF. In DNA form, the CDR3 reads TGTGCCAGCAGCTCGCGGGGGGCGGATACGCAGTATTTT.

The CDR3 is CSVGLASYEQFF. Written as DNA, the CDR3 is TGCAGCGTTGGACTAGCTTCCTATGAGCAGTTCTTC. The chain has TRBV29-1 and TRBJ2-1; 7 bases fit TRBD2. J gave up 8 bases and V 4 bases, and 5 bases lay outside the gene matches. Per germline, CDR1 SQVTM and CDR2 ANQGSEA. The CDR3 is 12 residues long.

The chain carries TRBV6-5 and TRBJ2-1, with a tentative D call TRBD1 (5 bases). Germline V gene data show CDR1 as MNHEY and CDR2 as SVGAGI. Trimming took off 0 bases at V and 14 bases at J, with 23 bases between the two ends. The CDR3 spans 16 residues. The CDR3 loop reads CASSYSTLTTVLEKFF. DNA for the CDR3: TGTGCCAGCAGTTACTCCACTCTAACGACAGTTTTGGAGAAGTTCTTC.

V gene TRBV6-2 or TRBV6-3 combines with J gene TRBJ1-2; 9 bases match TRBD1. The CDR3 extends over 13 amino acids. Germline CDR1 reads MNHEY; CDR2 reads SVGEGT. V gave up 6 bases and J gave up 8 bases; unmatched junction bases: 7. The CDR3 sequence is CASSSGTGSGYTF. CDR3 nucleotides: TGTGCCAGCAGCTCCGGGACAGGGTCCGGCTACACCTTC.

This clone came up a few times. This chain connects TRBV19 to TRBJ2-7; a weak D match, TRBD2 (5 bases). Trimming shortened V by 6 bases and J by 7 bases, and 16 bases separated the two germline ends. Germline CDR1 reads LNHDA; CDR2 reads SQIVND (reference sequence). CDR3 length: 13 residues. The CDR3 region is CASSPRVGREQYF. CDR3 bases: TGTGCCAGTAGCCCCCGGGTGGGGAGAGAGCAGTACTTC.

The V call is TRBV6-2 or TRBV6-3, the J call TRBJ2-7, with 10 bases matching TRBD1. The V and J ends lost 6 bases and 4 bases, in that order; junction bases with no gene match: 12. Per the germline V gene, CDR1 is MNHEY and CDR2 is SVGEGT. The CDR3 sequence is 16 residues long. CDR3 coding DNA: TGTGCCAGCAGCCAAGTGGGACAGGGGCAGGAATACGAGCAGTACTTC. As protein: CASSQVGQGQEYEQYF.

J is TRBJ2-1 and V is TRBV7-2, with TRBD2 identical over 14 bases. Germline loops: CDR1 SGHTA, CDR2 FQGNSA. The CDR3 spans 19 residues. V lost 5 bases to trimming and J lost 0 bases; unmatched junction nucleotides: 9. CDR3 sequence reads: CASSVRTSGGLSSYNEQFF. CDR3 DNA sequence: TGTGCCAGCAGCGTCAGGACTAGCGGGGGGCTGTCCTCCTACAATGAGCAGTTCTTC.

The chain carries TRBV5-1 and TRBJ1-3, with 8 bases aligning to TRBD1. This CDR3 has 16 amino acids. Germline loops: CDR1 SGHRS, CDR2 YFSETQ. Trimming removed 2 bases from V and 4 bases from J; junction bases left unmatched: 8. CDR3 region: CASSFNGQGTGNTIYF. CDR3 nucleotides: TGCGCCAGCAGCTTTAACGGACAGGGAACAGGAAACACCATATATTTT.

The rearrangement uses TRBV6-4 and TRBJ2-3; D is uncertain. Germline V lookup: CDR1 MRHNA, CDR2 SNTAGT. Trimming took off 6 bases at V and 0 bases at J, with 13 bases between the two ends. The CDR3 runs 15 residues. CDR3 DNA sequence: TGTGCCAGCAGCCTGGCGGTGGGTAGCACAGATACGCAGTATTTT. Amino acid sequence: CASSLAVGSTDTQYF.

The chain carries TRBV10-3 and TRBJ2-1, with 10 nucleotides matching TRBD2. V was clipped by 5 bases and J by 3 bases; unmatched bases: 1. This CDR3 comprises 14 residues. Germline CDR1 ENHRY, CDR2 SYGVKD. The CDR3 nucleotides are TGTGCCATCAGTCGGACTAGCGGCTACAATGAGCAGTTCTTC. Translated: CAISRTSGYNEQFF.

This chain joins TRBV6-5 and TRBJ2-7, with 9 bases lining up with TRBD2. J lost 9 bases, V lost 7 bases, and 10 bases had no gene match. The CDR3 has 13 residues. Germline lookup yields CDR1 MNHEY and CDR2 SVGAGI. This chain's CDR3 is CASKELAGRSQYF. Here the CDR3 DNA reads TGTGCCAGCAAGGAACTAGCGGGCAGGTCGCAGTACTTC.

The chain carries TRBV5-5 and TRBJ1-2, with TRBD1 as a possible D gene (6 bases). Germline CDR1 SGHKS, CDR2 YYEKEE (reference sequence). The length of the CDR3 is 14 residues. The germline V and J ends were trimmed by 4 bases and 7 bases, with 17 bases remaining between them. The CDR3 DNA reads as TGTGCCAGCAGCCTCCCAGGGGTGGTTCGTGGCTACACCTTC. Encoded protein: CASSLPGVVRGYTF.

The V and J genes are TRBV27 and TRBJ1-4; TRBD1 matches 7 bases. This CDR3 is 13 amino acids long. V lost 7 bases to trimming and J lost 6 bases; unmatched junction nucleotides: 5. The germline V gene has CDR1 MNHEY and CDR2 SMNVEV (reference sequence). CDR3 DNA sequence: TGTGCCAGCACCTCCGGGACAGATGAAAAACTGTTTTTT. Translated, it gives CASTSGTDEKLFF.

The genes are TRBV4-3 and TRBJ2-5; 8 nucleotides agree with TRBD2. CDR3 length: 16 residues. Losses at the gene ends were 1 base for V and 1 base for J; bases not matched to a gene: 5. The germline gives CDR1 LGHNA, CDR2 YSLEER. CDR3 DNA: TGCGCCAGCAGCCAAGGGACGGGAGGGTCCCAAGAGACCCAGTACTTC. Its translation: CASSQGTGGSQETQYF.

The chain links TRBV6-5 to TRBJ1-2; 9 bases agree with TRBD1. This CDR3 has 15 residues. CDR1 is MNHEY and CDR2 is SVGAGI in the germline V gene. Trimming removed 7 bases from V and 2 bases from J; junction bases left unmatched: 8. The CDR3: CASTILGTGNYGYTF. CDR3 coding DNA: TGTGCCAGCACCATACTCGGGACAGGGAACTATGGCTACACCTTC.

The chain carries TRBV11-2 and TRBJ1-3; unclear D gene. CDR3 length equals 14 residues. Germline CDR1 and CDR2: SGHAT and FQNNGV. The germline V and J ends were trimmed by 5 bases and 3 bases, with 11 bases remaining between them. The CDR3 nucleotides are TGTGCCAGCAGCCCAACCCTAGTTGGAAACACCATATATTTT. It is translated as CASSPTLVGNTIYF.

V usage is TRBV5-1 and J usage is TRBJ2-5, with D uncertain. V dropped 5 bases and J dropped 3 bases, with 11 bases sitting between them. Germline V gene lookup returns CDR1 SGHRS and CDR2 YFSETQ. CDR3 length: 13 amino acids. Here the CDR3 reads CASSLPQKETQYF. CDR3 nucleotides: TGCGCCAGCAGTCTCCCACAAAAAGAGACCCAGTACTTC.

The chain uses TRBV12-5 and TRBJ1-2; D is undetermined. Trimming left V 0 bases short and J 6 bases short, with 11 bases between. This CDR3 has 14 residues. Germline V CDR1 and CDR2: LGHNT, FRNRAP. Here the CDR3 DNA reads TGTGCTAGTGGTTTGGTAGACCGAGGAAATGGCTACACCTTC. Its translation: CASGLVDRGNGYTF. Full variable domain (missing parts from reference TRBV12-5 and TRBJ1-2): DARVTQTPRHKVTEMGQEVTMRCQPILGHNTVFWYRQTMMQGLELLAYFRNRAPLDDSGMPKDRFSAEMPDATLATLKIQPSEPRDSAVYFCASGLVDRGNGYTFGSGTRLTVV.

V usage is TRBV6-1 and J usage is TRBJ2-7; weak D call: TRBD1 (5 bases). The CDR3 spans 13 residues. Trimming shortened V by 0 bases and J by 6 bases, and 9 bases separated the two germline ends. Germline V gives CDR1 MNHNS, CDR2 SASEGT. The CDR3 region is CASSEAAGPEQYF. The CDR3 region has the DNA TGTGCCAGCAGTGAAGCGGCAGGGCCCGAGCAGTACTTC.

This rearrangement joins TRBV9 to TRBJ2-1, with 14 nucleotides matching TRBD2. This CDR3 comprises 13 residues. Germline CDR1 SGDLS, CDR2 YYNGEE. The V gene end was trimmed by 7 bases and the J gene end by 10 bases; junction bases not matched to a gene: 4. The CDR3: CASRGLAGDEQFF. The DNA for the CDR3 is TGTGCCAGCCGGGGACTAGCGGGAGACGAGCAGTTCTTC.

In this sample, this clone turned up many times. The chain carries TRBV27 and TRBJ2-7; D gene uncertain. The CDR3 is 18 amino acids. Germline-derived CDR1 and CDR2 are MNHEY and SMNVEV (reference sequence). V shed 6 bases and J shed 0 bases, with 24 bases lying between them. CDR3 coding DNA: TGTGCCAGCAGCACTTTTATAATGAGAGCTTCTACCTCCTACGAGCAGTACTTC. Translation gives CASSTFIMRASTSYEQYF.

The chain has TRBV7-2 and TRBJ1-2, with TRBD1 identical over 9 bases. The germline V gene has CDR1 SGHTA and CDR2 FQGNSA. The CDR3 is 13 amino acids. V lost 5 bases to trimming and J lost 8 bases; unmatched junction nucleotides: 6. CDR3 DNA sequence: TGTGCCAGCAGCGTCGGGACAGGGAGAGGCTACACCTTC. Its protein is CASSVGTGRGYTF.

This clone appeared a single time. The CDR3 sequence: CASSLDSHGTGELFF. The CDR3 DNA is TGTGCCAGCAGCCTGGACAGTCACGGGACCGGGGAGCTGTTTTTT. The V and J genes are TRBV9 and TRBJ2-2, with D possibly being TRBD1 (6 bases). V was clipped by 4 bases and J by 5 bases, with 15 bases between them. The CDR3 sequence is 15 residues long. Germline CDR1 is SGDLS and CDR2 is YYNGEE.

The genes are TRBV6-4 and TRBJ2-1, with a possible D match to TRBD2 (5 bases). CDR1 is MRHNA and CDR2 is SNTAGT in the germline V gene. The length of the CDR3 is 13 residues. The V and J ends lost 7 bases and 7 bases respectively, with 14 bases between them. The CDR3, as DNA: TGTGCCAGCACTGGCGGGCCGAGGAATGAGCAGTTCTTC. It specifies CASTGGPRNEQFF.

The J gene is TRBJ2-5, the V gene TRBV4-1; 7 bases align to TRBD2. V lost 1 base and J lost 3; bases outside the gene matches: 5. Germline CDR1 MGHRA, CDR2 YSYEKL. The CDR3 totals 15 residues. CDR3 in DNA: TGCGCCAGCAGCCAAGTCGGAGCGGGGAAAGAGACCCAGTACTTC. This sequence encodes CASSQVGAGKETQYF.

The chain has TRBV2 and TRBJ1-6; D remains unclear. The CDR3 spans 12 residues. Trimming removed 4 bases at V and 7 bases at J, with 5 bases between. Per germline, CDR1 SNHLY and CDR2 FYNNEI. The CDR3 sequence is CASSGENSPLHF. CDR3 bases: TGTGCCAGCAGTGGGGAGAATTCACCCCTCCACTTT.

The rearrangement links TRBV6-5 to TRBJ1-1, with unresolved D. The CDR3 extends over 12 amino acids. Deletions cut 8 bases from V and 7 bases from J, with 14 bases between. CDR1 is MNHEY, CDR2 SVGAGI, per germline. The CDR3 DNA follows: TGTGCCAGCGTGTGGCCGTTCAGTGAAGCTTTCTTT. It specifies CASVWPFSEAFF.

This chain connects TRBV11-3 to TRBJ2-1; D is undetermined. V lost 0 bases to trimming and J lost 9 bases, with 9 bases between them. CDR1 and CDR2 (germline): SGHNT, YENEEA. The CDR3 loop spans 13 amino acids. This CDR3 reads CASSLERFREQFF. CDR3 DNA sequence: TGTGCCAGCAGCTTAGAACGGTTCCGTGAGCAGTTCTTC.

This clone was observed a few times. The chain employs TRBV2 and TRBJ1-3, with unresolved D. Germline loops: CDR1 SNHLY, CDR2 FYNNEI. Trimming left V 7 bases short and J 1 base short, with 14 bases between. This CDR3 is 15 amino acids long. CDR3: CASNLAEGSGNTIYF. CDR3 in DNA: TGTGCCAGCAATTTGGCCGAGGGTTCTGGAAACACCATATATTTT.

This clone appeared once. CDR3 amino acids: CASSASGGRNEQFF. The DNA for the CDR3 is TGCGCCAGCAGCGCATCAGGGGGAAGGAATGAGCAGTTCTTC. The V gene is TRBV4-1, the J gene TRBJ2-1; 7 nucleotides agree with TRBD1. This CDR3 has 14 amino acids. After removal of 5 bases from V and 7 bases from J, the junction contained 8 bases not matched to a gene. Germline CDR1 MGHRA, CDR2 YSYEKL.